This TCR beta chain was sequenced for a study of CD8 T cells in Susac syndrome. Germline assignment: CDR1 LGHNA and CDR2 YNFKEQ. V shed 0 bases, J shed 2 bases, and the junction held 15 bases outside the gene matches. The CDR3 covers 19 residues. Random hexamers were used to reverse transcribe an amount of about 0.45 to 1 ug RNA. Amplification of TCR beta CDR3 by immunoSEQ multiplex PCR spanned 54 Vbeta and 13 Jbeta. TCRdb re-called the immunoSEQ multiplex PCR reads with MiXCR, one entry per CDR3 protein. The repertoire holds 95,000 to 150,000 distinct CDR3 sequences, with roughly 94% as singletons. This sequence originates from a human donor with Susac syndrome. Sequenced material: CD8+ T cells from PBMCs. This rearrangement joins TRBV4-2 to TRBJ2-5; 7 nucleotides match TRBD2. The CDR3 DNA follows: TGTGCCAGCAGCCAAGATCCCCCCTGGGTAGGGAGGGGACAAGAGACCCAGTACTTC. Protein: CASSQDPPWVGRGQETQYF.